Listed below are T cell receptor beta chains from one sample, sequenced in a study of T-cell reconstitution after alpha-beta-depleted transplantation in children. TCRdb reanalysed the PCR reads using MiXCR and keeps one entry per CDR3 protein. The table has some 590,000 distinct CDR3 sequences, 10% to 13% seen once; the top ten hold 4%. The input for sequencing was PBMCs from the stem cell graft donor, taken from the stem cell graft. Receptor source: a human donor who donated a stem cell graft to a child with acute myeloid leukemia. The CDR3 runs from the conserved cysteine through the conserved F or W. The D gene is left open where the match is weak. Clone size is shown for a subset of rows, as once, few, many or a class of expanded clone.

j_gene | v_gene | abundance | d_gene | CDR3aa | CDR3nt
TRBJ1-1 | TRBV5-1 | few | - | CASRRGPRSDTEAFF | TGCGCCAGCAGGCGGGGGCCCCGGAGTGACACTGAAGCTTTCTTT
TRBJ2-1 | TRBV4-3 | many | TRBD1 | CASSQADRGEYEQFF | TGCGCCAGCAGCCAAGCGGACAGGGGAGAATATGAGCAGTTCTTC
TRBJ1-2 | TRBV12-3/TRBV12-4 | few | - | CASSAGGTRYGYTF | TGTGCCAGCAGCGCCGGGGGGACAAGATATGGCTACACCTTC
TRBJ2-3 | TRBV9 | - | TRBD1 | CASSTSPGTGVTDTQYF | TGTGCCAGCAGCACCTCCCCCGGGACAGGGGTAACAGATACGCAGTATTTT
TRBJ2-7 | TRBV4-3 | few | - | CASSRMEAPYEQYF | TGCGCCAGCAGCCGGATGGAGGCCCCCTACGAGCAGTACTTC
TRBJ2-1 | TRBV12-3/TRBV12-4 | - | TRBD2 | CASSLMGGKRNEQFF | TGTGCCAGCAGTTTGATGGGAGGGAAGCGGAATGAGCAGTTCTTC
TRBJ2-7 | TRBV30 | few | TRBD2 | CAWAGTSGYYEQYF | TGTGCCTGGGCCGGGACTAGCGGTTACTACGAGCAGTACTTC
TRBJ2-1 | TRBV6-5 | - | TRBD2 | CASSLMTSGINEQFF | TGTGCCAGCAGTTTAATGACTAGCGGGATCAATGAGCAGTTCTTC
TRBJ2-5 | TRBV7-9 | - | - | CASSPVGPGRETQYF | TGTGCCAGCAGCCCCGTCGGTCCGGGAAGAGAGACCCAGTACTTC
TRBJ1-5 | TRBV29-1 | many | TRBD1 | CSVEVQGGQPQHF | TGCAGCGTTGAAGTTCAGGGGGGACAGCCCCAGCATTTT
TRBJ2-5 | TRBV7-3 | - | TRBD2 | CASSLTSVGTQYF | TGTGCCAGCAGCCTAACTAGCGTTGGGACCCAGTACTTC
TRBJ1-2 | TRBV20-1 | few | - | CSARRQVATLLNYGYTF | TGCAGTGCTAGGCGGCAGGTGGCTACTCTCCTTAACTATGGCTACACCTTC
TRBJ2-1 | TRBV10-3 | many | TRBD2 | CAIRTSGDYNEQFF | TGTGCCATAAGGACTAGCGGGGATTACAATGAGCAGTTCTTC
TRBJ2-1 | TRBV6-1 | - | TRBD2 | CASSTWTSGPYNEQFF | TGTGCCAGCAGTACATGGACTAGCGGGCCCTACAATGAGCAGTTCTTC
TRBJ2-1 | TRBV7-9 | few | - | CASNQLLRESNNEQFF | TGTGCCAGCAACCAATTGCTCCGGGAGTCCAACAATGAGCAGTTCTTC
TRBJ2-1 | TRBV20-1 | - | TRBD2 | CSARDPSGKIPFF | TGCAGTGCTAGAGATCCGAGCGGGAAAATCCCGTTCTTC
TRBJ2-1 | TRBV18 | - | - | CASSPQGLAYNEQFF | TGTGCCAGCTCACCACAGGGGTTAGCCTACAATGAGCAGTTCTTC
TRBJ2-5 | TRBV20-1 | - | - | CSAPGRLQETQYF | TGCAGTGCTCCTGGTCGACTACAAGAGACCCAGTACTTC
TRBJ2-4 | TRBV20-1 | - | - | CSAISTDSFSQYF | TGCAGTGCTATCTCAACGGATTCATTTAGTCAGTACTTC
TRBJ2-3 | TRBV29-1 | few | TRBD2 | CSGEAGGRGDTQYF | TGCAGCGGGGAAGCGGGAGGGCGAGGAGATACGCAGTATTTT
TRBJ1-1 | TRBV7-9 | many | - | CASSLVVWGDEAFF | TGTGCCAGCAGCTTAGTTGTCTGGGGAGATGAAGCTTTCTTT
TRBJ2-3 | TRBV7-3 | few | TRBD2 | CASSPDLAGRATDTQYF | TGTGCCAGCAGCCCCGATCTAGCGGGGAGGGCCACAGATACGCAGTATTTT
TRBJ1-1 | TRBV5-1 | few | - | CASRENGWSAEAFF | TGCGCCAGCAGGGAGAACGGTTGGAGCGCTGAAGCTTTCTTT
TRBJ2-4 | TRBV6-2/TRBV6-3 | - | TRBD1 | CASRPGTGTLYF | TGTGCCAGCCGCCCCGGGACAGGGACTCTGTACTTC
TRBJ1-5 | TRBV6-5 | - | - | CASSYPAGGRADNQPQHF | TGTGCCAGCAGTTACCCGGCGGGGGGGCGGGCGGACAATCAGCCCCAGCATTTT
TRBJ2-5 | TRBV20-1 | few | - | CSARDAVQETQYF | TGCAGTGCCCGAGACGCGGTACAAGAGACCCAGTACTTC
TRBJ2-3 | TRBV5-1 | many | TRBD2 | CASGLAGEDTQYF | TGCGCCAGCGGACTAGCGGGGGAGGATACGCAGTATTTT